This T cell receptor (beta chain) was obtained from a study of cytomegalovirus exposure and HLA in healthy donors. This clone was counted once. The antigen remains undetermined. The study ran its PCR with 60 Vbeta and 13 Jbeta primers. Profiled with immunoSEQ multiplex PCR; TCRdb holds only in-frame clones, not every one. The sample lists 80,000 to 95,000 clones, nearly 70% seen once, with around 16% in the top ten. Germline V gene lookup returns CDR1 SGHVS and CDR2 FNYEAQ. This CDR3 contains 16 residues. Trimming removed 5 bases from V and 5 bases from J; junction bases left unmatched: 11. Overall study findings and caveats: As immune exposure information, only CMV serostatus was available. Cytomegalovirus-associated status was assigned to around 160 TCR beta chains. Most likely, a cluster of highly shared sequence variants arose as a sequencing artifact.

This chain uses TRBV7-6 with TRBJ2-1, with 8 bases aligning to TRBD1. Material for sequencing was PBMCs. The sequence was collected from a woman between 45 and 60 years old in good health and CMV-seropositive. Written as DNA, the CDR3 is TGTGCCAGCAGCGAGGCAGGACAGGGTTTACACAATGAGCAGTTCTTC. This gives the protein CASSEAGQGLHNEQFF.